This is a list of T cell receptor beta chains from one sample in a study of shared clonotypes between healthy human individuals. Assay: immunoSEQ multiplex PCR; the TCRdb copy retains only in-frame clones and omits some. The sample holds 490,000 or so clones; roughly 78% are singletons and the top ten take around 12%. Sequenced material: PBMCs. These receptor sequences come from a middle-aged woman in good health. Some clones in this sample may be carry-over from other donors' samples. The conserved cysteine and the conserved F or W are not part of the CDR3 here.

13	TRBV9	ASSVGLAGGETQY
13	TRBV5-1	ASSFTAATNEKLF
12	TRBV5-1	ASSLANRGYEQY
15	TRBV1	TSSQDWRERAKNIQY
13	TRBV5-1	ASSSLTSRADTQY
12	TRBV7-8	ASSLGDSSYGYT
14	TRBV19	ASSIDSYSGANVLT
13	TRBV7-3	ASSTGLPGTGELF
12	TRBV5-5	ASGRDSFSYEQY
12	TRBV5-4	ASSPGSGAYEQY
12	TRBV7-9	ASSFTGTIYEQY
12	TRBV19	ASSRDNRWVEQY
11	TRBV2	ASSGTGRETQY
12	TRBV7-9	ASSWSISYNEQF
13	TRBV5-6	ASSLLDRTSYEQY
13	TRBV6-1	ASKNSGRDTDTQY
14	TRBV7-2	ASSLGPASGANVLT
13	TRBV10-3	AISESGTSGYEQY
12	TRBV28	ASSLPRDNYEQY
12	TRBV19	ASSIQLGYTEAF
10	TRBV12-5	ASGLGHLVDT
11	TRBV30	AWSVRGGNIQY
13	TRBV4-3	ASSVLTGFNEKLF
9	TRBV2	ASSVGRGAF
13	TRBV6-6	ASSPGGGGNQPQH
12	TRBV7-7	ASSLSGSADTQY
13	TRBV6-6	ASTASPRFYNEQF
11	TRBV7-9	ASRRGTNTEAF
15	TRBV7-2	ASSLGPPQEERNTIY
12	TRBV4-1	ASSHPGKSHEQF
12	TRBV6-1	ASTPAGGSYGYT
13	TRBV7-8	ASSLVGTGLYEQY